Listed below are T cell receptor beta chains from one sample, sequenced in a study of cytomegalovirus exposure and HLA in healthy donors. Profiled with immunoSEQ multiplex PCR; TCRdb holds only in-frame clones, not every one. The sample holds about 160,000 clones, around 75% seen once. Input material: PBMCs. These receptors all come from a woman between 45 and 65 years old in good health and CMV-seropositive. The CDR3 runs from the conserved cysteine through the conserved F or W.

v_call cdr3_aa
TRBV21-1 CASSKAGEQPQHF
TRBV11-2 CASSLGGDRVTYEQYF
TRBV6-5 CASLDRGYGYTF
TRBV5-1 CASSYASGGCVF
TRBV30 CAWSLTDSNQPQHF
TRBV5-1 CASSVDTMNTEAFF
TRBV5-6 CASRNLGQDHGYPF
TRBV9 CASSVDRNRGYTF
TRBV2 CASSELEAKNIQYF
TRBV4-1 CASSQRDLGGELFF
TRBV29-1 CSVVGEWKTQYF
TRBV6-6 CASSYITGPGELFF
TRBV10-3 CAITLSPEQVGNEQFF
TRBV10-2 CASNDRSSTDTQYF
TRBV5-5 CASSLARSNTEAFF
TRBV7-9 CASSWDMCGYTF
TRBV5-1 CASSLADGGVDGYTF
TRBV4-1 CASSPETGDQPQHF
TRBV5-1 CASNSGQGVDYGYTF
TRBV7-9 CASNQIPNREQFF
TRBV19 CASKDSRASYEQYF
TRBV7-9 CASSLGTREETQYF
TRBV10-3 CAIMASGVYEQYF
TRBV6-4 CARVGTGVCHEQYF
TRBV7-9 CASSFLIASDEQFF
TRBV7-2 CASSFETAYTF
TRBV2 CASNPTGANTEAFF
TRBV10-3 CASGDFSGNTIYF
TRBV5-3 CARSLCVTSYGNQPQHF
TRBV30 CAWSPAGFRVDTQYF
TRBV6-1 CASSVRGPDTQYF
TRBV7-2 CASSLGRGGSSYNEQFF
TRBV5-6 CASSLTSGQGGNIQYF
TRBV5-6 CASSLLAMSTDTQYF
TRBV7-3 CASSRTSGAGSGTQYF
TRBV5-1 CASSLIGGLSGNTIYF